This paragraph covers one T cell receptor beta chain sequence. No antigen is known for it. PCR primers comprised 60 Vbeta and 13 Jbeta primers. Authors' data handling: Roughly 12 million shared chains were among around 80 million unique TCR beta chains counted in a later analysis. Sequencing used immunoSEQ multiplex PCR; TCRdb keeps in-frame clones, though not all of them. D and trimming were read from the DNA, whereas the V and J calls and clone size are those reported in that table. The data show under 150,000 clones, approximately 80% seen once. The data originate from a study of cytomegalovirus exposure and HLA in healthy donors. General study results and limits: Rarity characterized most TCR sequences, yet some public TCRs appeared in many donors. In a later analysis, TCR beta V- and J-gene trimming showed a link to a missense DCLRE1C variant.

Germline V lookup: CDR1 LNHNV, CDR2 YYDKDF (reference sequence). The CDR3 runs to 16 residues. Trimming took 2 bases from V and 8 from J; bases not matched to a gene: 11. The V gene is TRBV15, the J gene TRBJ1-4; 7 nucleotides match TRBD1. This clonotype was obtained from a middle-aged man in good health and CMV-seronegative. Material: PBMCs. CDR3 loop: CATSRSTTGAGEKLFF. CDR3 bases: TGTGCCACCAGCAGATCAACAACAGGGGCAGGGGAAAAACTGTTTTTT.